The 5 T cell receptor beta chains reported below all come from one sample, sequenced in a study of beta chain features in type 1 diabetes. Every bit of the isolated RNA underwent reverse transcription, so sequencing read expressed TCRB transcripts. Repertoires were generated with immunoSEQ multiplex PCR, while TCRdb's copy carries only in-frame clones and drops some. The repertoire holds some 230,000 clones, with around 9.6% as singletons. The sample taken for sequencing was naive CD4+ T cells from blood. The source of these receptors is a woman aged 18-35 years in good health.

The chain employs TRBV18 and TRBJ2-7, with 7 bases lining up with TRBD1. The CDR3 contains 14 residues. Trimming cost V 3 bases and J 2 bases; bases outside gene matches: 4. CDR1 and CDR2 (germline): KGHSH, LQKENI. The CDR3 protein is CASSPRDSTYEQYF. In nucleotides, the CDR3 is TGTGCCAGCTCACCCCGGGACAGCACCTACGAGCAGTACTTC. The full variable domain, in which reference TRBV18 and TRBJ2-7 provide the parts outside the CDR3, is NAGVMQNPRHLVRRRGQEARLRCSPMKGHSHVYWYRQLPEEGLKFMVYLQKENIIDESGMPKERFSAEFPKEGPSILRIQQVVRGDSAAYFCASSPRDSTYEQYFGPGTRLTVT.

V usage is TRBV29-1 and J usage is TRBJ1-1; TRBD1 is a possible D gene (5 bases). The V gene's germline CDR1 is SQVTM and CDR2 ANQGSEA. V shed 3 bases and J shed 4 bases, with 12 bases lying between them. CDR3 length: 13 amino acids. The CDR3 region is CSVDRGLPTEAFF. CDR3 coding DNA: TGCAGCGTTGATAGGGGACTCCCCACTGAAGCTTTCTTT.

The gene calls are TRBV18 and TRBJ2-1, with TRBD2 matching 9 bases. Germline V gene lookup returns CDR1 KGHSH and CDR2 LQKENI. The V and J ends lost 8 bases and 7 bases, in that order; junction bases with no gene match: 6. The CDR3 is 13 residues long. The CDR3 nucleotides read TGTGCCAGCGCGGGGGGGCTGAGGAATGAGCAGTTCTTC. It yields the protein CASAGGLRNEQFF. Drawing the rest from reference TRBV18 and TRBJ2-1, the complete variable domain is NAGVMQNPRHLVRRRGQEARLRCSPMKGHSHVYWYRQLPEEGLKFMVYLQKENIIDESGMPKERFSAEFPKEGPSILRIQQVVRGDSAAYFCASAGGLRNEQFFGPGTRLTVL.

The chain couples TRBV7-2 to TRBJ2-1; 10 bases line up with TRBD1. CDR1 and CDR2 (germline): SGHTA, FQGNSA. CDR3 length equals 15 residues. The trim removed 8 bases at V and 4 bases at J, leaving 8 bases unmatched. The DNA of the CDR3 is TGTGCCAGCCGCGGAGGACAGGGGGAATACAATGAGCAGTTCTTC. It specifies CASRGGQGEYNEQFF.

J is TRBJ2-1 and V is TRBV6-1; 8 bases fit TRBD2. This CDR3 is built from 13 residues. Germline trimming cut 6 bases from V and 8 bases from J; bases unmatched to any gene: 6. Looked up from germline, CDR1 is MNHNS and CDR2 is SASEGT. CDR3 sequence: CASSGGAWDEQFF. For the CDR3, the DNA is TGTGCCAGCAGCGGGGGGGCCTGGGATGAGCAGTTCTTC.